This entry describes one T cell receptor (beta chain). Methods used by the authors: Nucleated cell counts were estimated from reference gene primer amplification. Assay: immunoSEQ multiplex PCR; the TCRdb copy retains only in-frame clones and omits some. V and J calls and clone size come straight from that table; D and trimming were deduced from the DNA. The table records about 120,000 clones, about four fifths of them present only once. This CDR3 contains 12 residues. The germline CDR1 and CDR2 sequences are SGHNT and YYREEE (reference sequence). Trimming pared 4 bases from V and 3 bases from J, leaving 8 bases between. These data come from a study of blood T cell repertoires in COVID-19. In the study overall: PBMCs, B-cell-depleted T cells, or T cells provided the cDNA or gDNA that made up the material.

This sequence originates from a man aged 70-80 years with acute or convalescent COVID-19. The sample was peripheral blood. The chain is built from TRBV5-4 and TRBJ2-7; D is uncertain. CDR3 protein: CASSLPGYEQYF. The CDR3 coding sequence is TGTGCCAGCAGCCTGCCAGGCTACGAGCAGTACTTC.